The 24 T cell receptor beta chains below come from one sample, sequenced in a study of cytomegalovirus exposure and HLA in healthy donors. Only in-frame clones appear in the TCRdb table, and some are missing; sequencing was by immunoSEQ multiplex PCR. The sample yields 65,000 to 75,000 clones, 94% seen once. Sequencing used PBMCs. The receptors come from a man aged 18 to 29 in good health and CMV-seropositive.

This clone came up once. This chain joins TRBV7-8 and TRBJ2-1; 7 bases line up with TRBD2. The V gene end was trimmed by 1 base and the J gene end by 7 bases; junction bases not matched to a gene: 13. This CDR3 spans 17 amino acids. Germline assignment: CDR1 SGHVS and CDR2 FQNEAQ. In DNA, the CDR3 is TGTGCCAGCAGCTTAGGGTCGGTGTCCAGGGAGGGTAATGAGCAGTTCTTC. Residues: CASSLGSVSREGNEQFF.

The gene calls are TRBV7-9 and TRBJ2-1, with 8 bases lining up with TRBD2. The CDR3 is 17 amino acids. Germline V gene data show CDR1 as SEHNR and CDR2 as FQNEAQ (reference sequence). V was clipped by 7 bases and J by 3 bases; unmatched bases: 14. The CDR3 region has the DNA TGTGCCAGCATCATCTCTGCGGGAGGACCTTTCTACAATGAGCAGTTCTTC. Translated: CASIISAGGPFYNEQFF.

The chain recombines TRBV6-1 with TRBJ2-7; D gene unclear. The CDR3 has 12 residues. Germline values: CDR1 MNHNS, CDR2 SASEGT. The V and J ends lost 1 base and 6 bases respectively, with 7 bases between them. CDR3 sequence: CASSEGASEQYF. The CDR3 DNA sequence: TGTGCCAGCAGTGAAGGGGCCTCCGAGCAGTACTTC.

CDR3 in amino acids: CASSLGPRTGVDRGHGYTF. The CDR3 DNA reads TGTGCCAGCAGCTTAGGGCCGCGAACCGGAGTGGACAGGGGGCATGGCTACACCTTC. This chain joins TRBV7-8 and TRBJ1-2, with 11 bases aligning to TRBD1. CDR1 SGHVS and CDR2 FQNEAQ come from the germline V gene. The junction had 16 bases not matched to a gene; V was cut back by 1 base and J by 6 bases. The CDR3 runs to 19 residues.

This clone is a singleton in its sample. The chain carries TRBV28 and TRBJ2-3, with 8 positions matching TRBD2. This CDR3 region has 15 residues. Germline assignment: CDR1 MDHEN and CDR2 SYDVKM. The V segment lost 2 bases and the J segment 2 bases; nucleotides outside the gene matches: 3. The CDR3 coding sequence is TGTGCCAGCAGTTTACCTAGCGGGCTCACAGATACGCAGTATTTT. This codes for CASSLPSGLTDTQYF. The variable domain in full, with the rest retrieved from reference TRBV28 and TRBJ2-3, is DVKVTQSSRYLVKRTGEKVFLECVQDMDHENMFWYRQDPGLGLRLIYFSYDVKMKEKGDIPEGYSVSREKKERFSLILESASTNQTSMYLCASSLPSGLTDTQYFGPGTRLTVL.

This rearrangement joins TRBV4-2 to TRBJ2-7; 8 bases map to TRBD1. CDR1 and CDR2 (germline): LGHNA, YNFKEQ. V gave up 1 base and J gave up 4 bases; unmatched junction bases: 3. This CDR3 is 14 amino acids long. CDR3 loop: CASSQGTGIYEQYF. CDR3 in DNA: TGTGCCAGCAGCCAAGGGACAGGGATTTACGAGCAGTACTTC.

This chain joins TRBV5-1 and TRBJ1-1, with D perhaps matching TRBD1 (5 bases). Germline V lookup: CDR1 SGHRS, CDR2 YFSETQ. The CDR3 loop spans 14 amino acids. V lost 4 bases and J lost 4, with 14 bases in between. CDR3 region: CASSLKTGITEAFF. The DNA for the CDR3 is TGCGCCAGCAGCCTCAAAACAGGAATCACTGAAGCTTTCTTT. Full variable domain (outside the CDR3, taken from reference TRBV5-1 and TRBJ1-1): KAGVTQTPRYLIKTRGQQVTLSCSPISGHRSVSWYQQTPGQGLQFLFEYFSETQRNKGNFPGRFSGRQFSNSRSEMNVSTLELGDSALYLCASSLKTGITEAFFGQGTRLTVV.

The rearrangement uses TRBV5-1 and TRBJ1-1; possible D gene TRBD1, 5 bases. The CDR3 loop spans 15 amino acids. V was clipped by 0 bases and J by 1 base, with 10 bases between them. The germline V gene has CDR1 SGHRS and CDR2 YFSETQ. The CDR3 DNA is TGCGCCAGCAGCTTGGCGGTCGGGGGGAACACTGAAGCTTTCTTT. Protein sequence: CASSLAVGGNTEAFF. Looking up the rest from reference TRBV5-1 and TRBJ1-1 gives the full variable domain: KAGVTQTPRYLIKTRGQQVTLSCSPISGHRSVSWYQQTPGQGLQFLFEYFSETQRNKGNFPGRFSGRQFSNSRSEMNVSTLELGDSALYLCASSLAVGGNTEAFFGQGTRLTVV.

The chain employs TRBV28 and TRBJ1-5; 9 bases fit TRBD1. The germline V gene encodes CDR1 MDHEN and CDR2 SYDVKM. CDR3 size: 15 residues. The J segment lost 0 bases and the V segment lost 3 bases, leaving 0 bases of the junction unmatched. The CDR3 sequence is CASSLTGGSNQPQHF. CDR3 nucleotides: TGTGCCAGCAGTTTGACAGGGGGTAGCAATCAGCCCCAGCATTTT.

The V and J genes are TRBV28 and TRBJ1-5; D might be TRBD1 (6 bases). The ends were cut back, 6 bases at V and 11 bases at J, with 20 bases in the middle. The CDR3 extends over 14 amino acids. Germline CDR1 MDHEN, CDR2 SYDVKM. The CDR3 nucleotides read TGTGCCAGCAGCCTACAGCTCAGGGGTAGAGCCCAGCATTTT. Translation: CASSLQLRGRAQHF. The variable domain in full, with the rest retrieved from reference TRBV28 and TRBJ1-5, is DVKVTQSSRYLVKRTGEKVFLECVQDMDHENMFWYRQDPGLGLRLIYFSYDVKMKEKGDIPEGYSVSREKKERFSLILESASTNQTSMYLCASSLQLRGRAQHFGDGTRLSIL.

V and J are TRBV5-1 and TRBJ1-3; D gene unclear. V lost 0 bases and J lost 2, with 12 bases in between. The germline CDR1 and CDR2 sequences are SGHRS and YFSETQ. This CDR3 is built from 16 residues. DNA of the CDR3: TGCGCCAGCAGCTTGGGCGGCAGACGGCCTGGAAACACCATATATTTT. Its protein product is CASSLGGRRPGNTIYF.

The J gene is TRBJ1-1, the V gene TRBV6-5, with 10 positions matching TRBD1. V shed 6 bases, J shed 6 bases, and the junction held 7 bases outside the gene matches. The CDR3 is made up of 14 amino acids. Germline CDR1 reads MNHEY; CDR2 reads SVGAGI. In DNA, the CDR3 is TGTGCCAGCAGACATCGACAGGGGGCATCTGAAGCTTTCTTT. Residues: CASRHRQGASEAFF.

V gene TRBV6-6 combines with J gene TRBJ2-7; TRBD1 aligns across 8 bases. Germline CDR1 and CDR2: MNHNY and SVGAGI (reference sequence). V shed 7 bases, J shed 2 bases, and the junction held 7 bases outside the gene matches. The CDR3 runs to 14 residues. CDR3 sequence (DNA): TGTGCCAGCACAGGGACAGGTGGGACCTACGAGCAGTACTTC. Translated: CASTGTGGTYEQYF.

The V and J genes are TRBV19 and TRBJ1-4; 10 bases line up with TRBD1. There are 13 residues in the CDR3. The J segment lost 7 bases and the V segment lost 9 bases, leaving 5 bases of the junction unmatched. Germline V gene data show CDR1 as LNHDA and CDR2 as SQIVND (reference sequence). The CDR3 coding sequence is TGTGCCAGCAAGACAGGGGGCTCTGAAAAACTGTTTTTT. This gives the protein CASKTGGSEKLFF.

This sequence joins TRBV30 and TRBJ2-3, with D maybe TRBD1 (5 bases). Trimming removed 5 bases at V and 6 bases at J, with 18 bases between. Germline values: CDR1 GTSNPN, CDR2 SVGIG (reference sequence). The CDR3 extends over 14 amino acids. The CDR3 nucleotides are TGTGCCTGGGAAGGGGTCCACCAGGCGGATACGCAGTATTTT. This sequence encodes CAWEGVHQADTQYF.

The rearrangement uses TRBV28 and TRBJ1-2, with 7 bases identical to TRBD1. CDR3 length equals 15 residues. Germline V gene lookup returns CDR1 MDHEN and CDR2 SYDVKM. The V and J ends lost 4 bases and 4 bases, in that order; junction bases with no gene match: 9. DNA of the CDR3: TGTGCCAGCAGTTCCTGGACAGGAGGTAGCTATGGCTACACCTTC. Amino acid sequence: CASSSWTGGSYGYTF.

The gene calls are TRBV15 and TRBJ1-5; 7 nucleotides align to TRBD1. The CDR3 has 17 amino acids. Germline V gene data show CDR1 as LNHNV and CDR2 as YYDKDF (reference sequence). V trimming: 0 bases; J trimming: 3 bases; junction bases outside the gene matches: 8. CDR3 region: CATSRDYLQGYNQPQHF. The CDR3 DNA follows: TGTGCCACCAGCAGAGACTACTTACAGGGGTACAATCAGCCCCAGCATTTT.

This chain uses TRBV28 with TRBJ1-5; TRBD1 agrees at 7 bases. The length of the CDR3 is 15 residues. V lost 5 bases and J lost 5; bases outside the gene matches: 9. From germline, CDR1 is MDHEN and CDR2 SYDVKM. The DNA for the CDR3 is TGTGCCAGCAGTGAAGAACAGGGGTATGATCAGCCCCAGCATTTT. Residues: CASSEEQGYDQPQHF. Full variable domain (outside the CDR3, taken from reference TRBV28 and TRBJ1-5): DVKVTQSSRYLVKRTGEKVFLECVQDMDHENMFWYRQDPGLGLRLIYFSYDVKMKEKGDIPEGYSVSREKKERFSLILESASTNQTSMYLCASSEEQGYDQPQHFGDGTRLSIL.

Only a few counts were recorded for this clone. V and J are TRBV30 and TRBJ2-2; 10 bases line up with TRBD1. The CDR3 is 14 amino acids. V shed 3 bases and J 9 bases; nucleotides not matched to a gene: 7. Per germline, CDR1 GTSNPN and CDR2 SVGIG (reference sequence). CDR3 sequence reads: CAWSGTGVDRELFF. CDR3 DNA: TGTGCCTGGAGCGGGACAGGGGTCGATCGGGAGCTGTTTTTT.

The chain employs TRBV4-1 and TRBJ2-7; 7 nucleotides line up with TRBD1. The CDR3 is 15 residues long. Germline assignment: CDR1 MGHRA and CDR2 YSYEKL. V shed 2 bases, J shed 3 bases, and the junction held 7 bases outside the gene matches. CDR3 coding DNA: TGCGCCAGCAGCCAATCGACAGGGTTTGTCTACGAGCAGTACTTC. Protein sequence: CASSQSTGFVYEQYF.

The chain carries TRBV28 and TRBJ2-1; tentatively, D is TRBD1 (6 bases). V lost 2 bases, J lost 0 bases, and 17 bases lay in between. CDR3 length: 18 amino acids. From germline, CDR1 is MDHEN and CDR2 SYDVKM. CDR3: CASSLAPKRGGSYNEQFF. The CDR3 coding sequence is TGTGCCAGCAGTTTAGCCCCCAAGAGAGGGGGCTCCTACAATGAGCAGTTCTTC.

The CDR3 DNA reads as TGTGCCAGCAGCATGACAGGGTGGGAAACTAATGAAAAACTGTTTTTT. Translation gives CASSMTGWETNEKLFF. This chain connects TRBV27 to TRBJ1-4, with 7 nucleotides matching TRBD1. This CDR3 spans 16 amino acids. V lost 6 bases, J lost 1 base, and 8 bases stayed unmatched. The germline CDR1 and CDR2 sequences are MNHEY and SMNVEV (reference sequence).

The gene calls are TRBV10-3 and TRBJ1-2, with 8 bases that match TRBD1. CDR1 and CDR2 from the germline V gene are ENHRY and SYGVKD. V trimming: 0 bases; J trimming: 2 bases; junction bases outside the gene matches: 5. The CDR3 is made up of 16 amino acids. CDR3 region: CAISESWGQENYGYTF. DNA for the CDR3: TGTGCCATCAGTGAGTCATGGGGACAGGAAAACTATGGCTACACCTTC.

The genes are TRBV20-1 and TRBJ2-5; no clear D gene. Germline V gene sequence: CDR1 DFQATT, CDR2 SNEGSKA (reference sequence). The CDR3 sequence is 11 residues long. The V end lost 6 bases, the J end lost 3 bases, and 8 bases lay between the germline ends. Here the CDR3 reads CSANTEETQYF. Here the CDR3 DNA reads TGCAGTGCGAACACAGAAGAGACCCAGTACTTC.